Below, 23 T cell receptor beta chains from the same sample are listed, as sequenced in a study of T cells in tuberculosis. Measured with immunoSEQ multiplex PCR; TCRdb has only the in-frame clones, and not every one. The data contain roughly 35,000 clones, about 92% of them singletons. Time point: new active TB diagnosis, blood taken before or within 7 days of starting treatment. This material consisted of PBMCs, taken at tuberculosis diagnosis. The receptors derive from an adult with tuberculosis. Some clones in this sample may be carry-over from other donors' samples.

The DNA for the CDR3 is TGTGCCAGCAGTAGCCTAGCGGGGGGGCCGACAGATACGCAGTATTTT. Amino acids: CASSSLAGGPTDTQYF. The chain combines TRBV27 with TRBJ2-3; TRBD2 agrees at 12 bases. Germline CDR1 reads MNHEY; CDR2 reads SMNVEV (reference sequence). Trimming removed 5 bases from V and 3 bases from J; junction bases left unmatched: 6. The CDR3 consists of 16 residues.

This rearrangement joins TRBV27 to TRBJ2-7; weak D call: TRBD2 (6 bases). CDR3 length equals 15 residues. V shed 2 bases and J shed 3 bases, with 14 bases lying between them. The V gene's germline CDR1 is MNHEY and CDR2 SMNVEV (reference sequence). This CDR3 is CASSLNGGVYYEQYF. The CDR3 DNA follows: TGTGCCAGCAGTTTAAACGGCGGGGTCTACTACGAGCAGTACTTC.

The CDR3 reads CTGRQGFSGNTIYF. The CDR3 nucleotides are TGCACCGGAAGACAGGGTTTCTCTGGAAACACCATATATTTT. This chain joins TRBV29-1 and TRBJ1-3, with 7 bases that match TRBD1. Germline assignment: CDR1 SQVTM and CDR2 ANQGSEA. The CDR3 loop spans 14 amino acids.

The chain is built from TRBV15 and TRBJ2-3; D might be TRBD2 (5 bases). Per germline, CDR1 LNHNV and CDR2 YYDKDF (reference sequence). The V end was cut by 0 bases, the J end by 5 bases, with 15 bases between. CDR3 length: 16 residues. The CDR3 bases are TGTGCCACCAGCAGAGATCACCATGTACGGGGAGATACGCAGTATTTT. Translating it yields CATSRDHHVRGDTQYF.

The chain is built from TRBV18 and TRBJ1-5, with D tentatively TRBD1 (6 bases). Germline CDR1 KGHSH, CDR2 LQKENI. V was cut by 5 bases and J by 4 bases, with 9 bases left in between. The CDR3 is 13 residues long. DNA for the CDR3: TGTGCCAGCTCAGGACAGCTAAATCAGCCCCAGCATTTT. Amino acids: CASSGQLNQPQHF.

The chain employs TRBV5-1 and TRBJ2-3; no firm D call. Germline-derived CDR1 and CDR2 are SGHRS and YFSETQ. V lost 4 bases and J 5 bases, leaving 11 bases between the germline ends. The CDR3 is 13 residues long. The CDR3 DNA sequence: TGCGCCAGCAGCCCTGGAGTCGGAGATACGCAGTATTTT. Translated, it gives CASSPGVGDTQYF.

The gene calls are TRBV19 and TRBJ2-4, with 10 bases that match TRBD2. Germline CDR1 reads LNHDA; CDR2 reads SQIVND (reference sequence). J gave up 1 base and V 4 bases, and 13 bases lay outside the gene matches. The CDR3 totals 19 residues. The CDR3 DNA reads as TGTGCCAGTAGTACGCAAGCGGGGGGGTTTATTAGTGCCAAAAACATTCAGTACTTC. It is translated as CASSTQAGGFISAKNIQYF.

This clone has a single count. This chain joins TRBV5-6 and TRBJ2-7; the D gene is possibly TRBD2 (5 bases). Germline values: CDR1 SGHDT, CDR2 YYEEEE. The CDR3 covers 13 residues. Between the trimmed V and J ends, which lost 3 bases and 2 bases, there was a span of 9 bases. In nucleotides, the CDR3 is TGTGCCAGCAGCTCAGCCGGGGCCTACGAGCAGTACTTC. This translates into CASSSAGAYEQYF.

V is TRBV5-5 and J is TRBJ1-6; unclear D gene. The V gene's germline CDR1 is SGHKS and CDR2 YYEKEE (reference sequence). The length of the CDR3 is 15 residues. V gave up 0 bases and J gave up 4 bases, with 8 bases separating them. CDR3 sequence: CASSLAGIYNSPLHF. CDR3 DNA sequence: TGTGCCAGCAGCTTGGCCGGGATTTATAATTCACCCCTCCACTTT.

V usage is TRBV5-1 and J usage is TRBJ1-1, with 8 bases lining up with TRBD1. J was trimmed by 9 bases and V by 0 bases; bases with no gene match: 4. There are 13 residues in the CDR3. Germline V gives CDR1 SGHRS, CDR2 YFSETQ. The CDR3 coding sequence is TGCGCCAGCAGCTTGGAGGGGACAGGCAAAGCTTTCTTT. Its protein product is CASSLEGTGKAFF.

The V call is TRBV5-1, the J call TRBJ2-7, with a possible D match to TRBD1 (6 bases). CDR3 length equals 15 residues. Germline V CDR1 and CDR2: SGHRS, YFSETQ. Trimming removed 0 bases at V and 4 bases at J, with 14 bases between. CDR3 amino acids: CASSLDGTPQYEQYF. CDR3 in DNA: TGCGCCAGCAGCTTGGATGGGACACCTCAGTACGAGCAGTACTTC. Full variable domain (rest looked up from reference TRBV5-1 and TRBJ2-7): KAGVTQTPRYLIKTRGQQVTLSCSPISGHRSVSWYQQTPGQGLQFLFEYFSETQRNKGNFPGRFSGRQFSNSRSEMNVSTLELGDSALYLCASSLDGTPQYEQYFGPGTRLTVT.

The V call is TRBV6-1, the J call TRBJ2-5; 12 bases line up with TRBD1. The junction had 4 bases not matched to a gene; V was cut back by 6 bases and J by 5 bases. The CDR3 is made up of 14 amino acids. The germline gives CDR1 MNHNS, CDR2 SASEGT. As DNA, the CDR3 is TGTGCCAGCAGGGGACAGGGGGCCGGGGAGACCCAGTACTTC. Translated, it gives CASRGQGAGETQYF.

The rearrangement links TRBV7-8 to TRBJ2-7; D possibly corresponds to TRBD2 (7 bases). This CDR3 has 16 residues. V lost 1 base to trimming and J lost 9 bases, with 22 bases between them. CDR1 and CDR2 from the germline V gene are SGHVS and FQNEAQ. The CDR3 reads CASSLVGGRLALGQYF. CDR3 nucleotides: TGTGCCAGCAGCTTAGTCGGGGGGCGCCTAGCGTTGGGGCAGTACTTC.

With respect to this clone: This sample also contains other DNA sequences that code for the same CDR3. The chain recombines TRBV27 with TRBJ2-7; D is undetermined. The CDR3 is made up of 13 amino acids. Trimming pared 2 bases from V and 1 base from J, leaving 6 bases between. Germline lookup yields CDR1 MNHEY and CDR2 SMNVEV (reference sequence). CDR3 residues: CASSLTGSYEQYF. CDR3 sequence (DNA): TGTGCCAGCAGTTTAACGGGTTCCTACGAGCAGTACTTC.

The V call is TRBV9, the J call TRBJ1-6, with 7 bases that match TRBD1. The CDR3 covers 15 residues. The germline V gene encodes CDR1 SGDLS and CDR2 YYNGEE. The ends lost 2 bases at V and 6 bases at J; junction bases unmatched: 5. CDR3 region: CASSVEGAGNSPLHF. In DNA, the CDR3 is TGTGCCAGCAGCGTTGAGGGGGCTGGTAATTCACCCCTCCACTTT.

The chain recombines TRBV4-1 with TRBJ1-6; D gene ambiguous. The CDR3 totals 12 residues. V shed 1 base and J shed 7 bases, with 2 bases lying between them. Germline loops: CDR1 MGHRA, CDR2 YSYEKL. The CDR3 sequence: CASSQVNSPLHF. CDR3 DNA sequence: TGCGCCAGCAGCCAAGTAAATTCACCCCTCCACTTT.

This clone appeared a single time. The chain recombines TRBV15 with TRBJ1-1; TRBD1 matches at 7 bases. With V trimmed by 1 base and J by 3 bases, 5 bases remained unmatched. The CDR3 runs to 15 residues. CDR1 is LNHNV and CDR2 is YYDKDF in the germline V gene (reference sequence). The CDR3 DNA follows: TGTGCCACCAGCAGAGCTACAGGGGCCTACACTGAAGCTTTCTTT. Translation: CATSRATGAYTEAFF.

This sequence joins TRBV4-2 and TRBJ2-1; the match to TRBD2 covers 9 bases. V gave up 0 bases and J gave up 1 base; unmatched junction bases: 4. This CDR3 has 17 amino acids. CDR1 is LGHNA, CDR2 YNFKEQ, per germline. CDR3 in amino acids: CASSQDSGGWSYNEQFF. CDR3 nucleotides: TGTGCCAGCAGCCAAGATAGCGGGGGATGGTCCTACAATGAGCAGTTCTTC.

CDR3 region: CASSVDEDYGYTF. CDR3 in DNA: TGTGCCAGCAGCGTAGATGAGGACTATGGCTACACCTTC. V is TRBV9 and J is TRBJ1-2; D gene unclear. The CDR3 is 13 amino acids. V was clipped by 0 bases and J by 3 bases, with 6 bases between them. CDR1 and CDR2 (germline): SGDLS, YYNGEE.

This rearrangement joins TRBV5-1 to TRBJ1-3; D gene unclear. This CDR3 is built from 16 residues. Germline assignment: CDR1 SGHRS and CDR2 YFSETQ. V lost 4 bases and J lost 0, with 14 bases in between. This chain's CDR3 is CASSPHQQSSGNTIYF. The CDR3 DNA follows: TGCGCCAGCAGCCCACACCAACAGAGCTCTGGAAACACCATATATTTT.

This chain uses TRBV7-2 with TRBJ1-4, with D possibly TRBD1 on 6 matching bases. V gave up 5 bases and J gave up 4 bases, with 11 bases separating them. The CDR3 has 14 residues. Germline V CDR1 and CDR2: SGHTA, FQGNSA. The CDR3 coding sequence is TGTGCCAGCAGCCAGGGACATCTTAATGAAAAACTGTTTTTT. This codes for CASSQGHLNEKLFF.

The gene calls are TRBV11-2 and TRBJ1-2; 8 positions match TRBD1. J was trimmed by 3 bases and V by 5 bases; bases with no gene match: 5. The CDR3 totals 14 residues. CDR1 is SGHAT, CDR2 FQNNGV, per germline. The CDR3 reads CASSPTTGDYGYTF. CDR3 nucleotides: TGTGCCAGCAGCCCTACGACAGGGGACTATGGCTACACCTTC.

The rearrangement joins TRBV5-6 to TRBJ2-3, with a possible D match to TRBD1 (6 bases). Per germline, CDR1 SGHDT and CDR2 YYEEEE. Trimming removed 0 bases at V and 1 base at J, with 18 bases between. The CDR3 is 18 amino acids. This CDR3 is CASSLDSHQGWGTDTQYF. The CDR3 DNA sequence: TGTGCCAGCAGCTTGGATAGTCATCAGGGGTGGGGCACAGATACGCAGTATTTT.